The clone carrying this T cell receptor beta chain was counted many times. This record comes from a study of glioma-infiltrating T cells. This CDR3 comprises 12 residues. Trimming removed 4 bases from V and 4 bases from J, with 10 bases in between. The V gene's germline CDR1 is SQVTM and CDR2 ANQGSEA. The iRepertoire nested amplicon-rescue multiplex PCR amplified TCR alpha and beta CDR3s from RNA. TCRdb reanalysed the multiplex PCR reads using MiXCR and keeps one entry per CDR3 protein. The sample lists approximately 45,000 distinct CDR3 sequences; 20% to 25% were seen once. The origin of this receptor is a human donor with low-grade glioma or glioblastoma, undergoing nonglioma brain surgery, or in good health (not recorded which). The chain joins TRBV29-1 to TRBJ1-1; D not certain. The sample was glioma tissue, nonneoplastic brain tissue, or PBMCs (not recorded which). The CDR3, as DNA: TGCAGCGTTGTAGCGGGGTTCACTGAAGCTTTCTTT. This codes for CSVVAGFTEAFF. Based on the CDR3 plus reference TRBV29-1 and TRBJ1-1, the full variable domain is SAVISQKPSRDICQRGTSLTIQCQVDSQVTMMFWYRQQPGQSLTLIATANQGSEATYESGFVIDKFPISRPNLTFSTLTVSNMSPEDSSIYLCSVVAGFTEAFFGQGTRLTVV.